The table lists the clone carrying this TCR beta chain with many counts. Its antigen is unidentified. V shed 6 bases and J 6 bases; nucleotides not matched to a gene: 7. CDR1 and CDR2 (germline): MNHEY, SVGAGI. The CDR3 runs to 14 residues. The record originates from a study of human T cells and chemical hapten exposure. In the study overall: 2% DPC applied to a roughly 2 cm by roughly 2 cm arm area sensitized donors. Patches that contained 0.01% DPC were applied to the upper back and read at 6 days.

Study-wide findings and caveats: Counts of expanded TCRs (at PT1) showed a positive correlation with patch test score. The formation of large CDR3 similarity clusters by expanded TCRs significantly exceeded that of controls.

Time point denoted: patch test 2, 6 weeks after DPC sensitization. The treatment: therapeutic diphenylcyclopropenone sensitization with weekly scalp DPC. TCRdb fed the RACE reads into MiXCR, producing one record per CDR3 protein. In the table there are under 450,000 distinct CDR3 sequences, nearly 6.5% of which are singletons. The source was whole blood, collected in connection with sensitization to the hapten diphenylcyclopropenone (DPC). The rearrangement uses TRBV6-5 and TRBJ2-1, with TRBD1 matching over 8 bases. This clonotype was obtained from a woman aged 18-29 years with alopecia areata. Some clones in this sample may be carry-over from other donors' samples. CDR3 region: CASSRDRGVNEQFF. CDR3 DNA: TGTGCCAGCAGCCGCGACAGGGGTGTCAATGAGCAGTTCTTC.